The 11 T cell receptor beta chains reported below all come from one sample, sequenced in a study of T cell clonotyping in hematopoietic cell transplantation. Time point indicated: recipient sample about 28 days before transplant, after cytoreduction. Clones were read by immunoSEQ multiplex PCR, and TCRdb kept only the in-frame ones, dropping some. The table includes tens of thousands of clones, around 84% detected once. Sequenced here: peripheral blood mononuclear cells, sampled before stem cell transplant. These receptors all stem from a man between 60 and 70 years old with biphenotypic leukemia. Some clones in this sample may be carry-over from other donors' samples.

The count of this clone is one. V is TRBV4-1 and J is TRBJ1-2; D not resolved. The V gene's germline CDR1 is MGHRA and CDR2 YSYEKL. Trimming left V 8 bases short and J 4 bases short, with 14 bases between. The CDR3 consists of 13 residues. DNA for the CDR3: TGCGCCAGCCGCACAAATAGAGGCTATGGCTACACCTTC. Encoded protein: CASRTNRGYGYTF.

The chain links TRBV2 to TRBJ1-2; 7 bases are a match to TRBD1. This CDR3 comprises 13 residues. With 7 bases clipped from V and 2 bases from J, the junction kept 4 bases outside the gene matches. CDR1 SNHLY and CDR2 FYNNEI come from the germline V gene. The CDR3 DNA follows: TGTGCCAGCACGGGACAGATCAACTATGGCTACACCTTC. This translates into CASTGQINYGYTF. Combining the CDR3 with reference TRBV2 and TRBJ1-2 gives the whole variable domain EPEVTQTPSHQVTQMGQEVILRCVPISNHLYFYWYRQILGQKVEFLVSFYNNEISEKSEIFDDQFSVERPDGSNFTLKIRSTKLEDSAMYFCASTGQINYGYTFGSGTRLTVV.

The chain carries TRBV19 and TRBJ1-1; 7 nucleotides match TRBD1. Per germline, CDR1 LNHDA and CDR2 SQIVND (reference sequence). There are 14 residues in the CDR3. V lost 7 bases and J lost 1; bases outside the gene matches: 6. The CDR3 protein is CASTTDRRNTEAFF. For the CDR3, the DNA is TGTGCCAGTACCACGGACAGGAGGAACACTGAAGCTTTCTTT. The full variable domain, completed using reference TRBV19 and TRBJ1-1, is DGGITQSPKYLFRKEGQNVTLSCEQNLNHDAMYWYRQDPGQGLRLIYYSQIVNDFQKGDIAEGYSVSREKKESFPLTVTSAQKNPTAFYLCASTTDRRNTEAFFGQGTRLTVV.

V and J are TRBV7-2 and TRBJ1-3, with D possibly being TRBD1 (5 bases). From germline, CDR1 is SGHTA and CDR2 FQGNSA. The V gene lost 1 base and the J gene lost 0 bases, with 7 bases spanning the gap. The CDR3 has 15 amino acids. CDR3 residues: CASSLDGGSGNTIYF. The DNA for the CDR3 is TGTGCCAGCAGCTTAGACGGGGGCTCTGGAAACACCATATATTTT.

The chain combines TRBV19 with TRBJ2-5, with 11 bases lining up with TRBD1. Trimming at V came to 5 bases and at J to 5 bases, leaving 16 bases not matched to a gene. The CDR3 is 18 residues long. Germline values: CDR1 LNHDA, CDR2 SQIVND (reference sequence). The CDR3 here is CASSSASGTGGRGETQYF. CDR3 sequence (DNA): TGTGCCAGTAGTTCCGCCTCCGGGACAGGGGGGAGAGGGGAGACCCAGTACTTC.

The gene calls are TRBV9 and TRBJ1-1, with D perhaps matching TRBD1 (6 bases). This CDR3 has 14 residues. Germline CDR1 SGDLS, CDR2 YYNGEE. V lost 4 bases to trimming and J lost 5 bases, with 15 bases between them. The CDR3 here is CASSFGGGETEAFF. CDR3 DNA: TGTGCCAGCAGCTTTGGGGGCGGGGAGACTGAAGCTTTCTTT.

This clone was detected once. The chain combines TRBV28 with TRBJ1-5; D is perhaps TRBD1 (6 bases). Trimming took 7 bases from V and 4 from J, leaving 11 bases between them. Germline loops: CDR1 MDHEN, CDR2 SYDVKM. CDR3 length: 13 residues. The CDR3 nucleotides read TGTGCCAGCATCACAGGGCGTAATCAGCCCCAGCATTTT. Translated: CASITGRNQPQHF.

With regard to this clone: Other DNA sequences in this specimen translate into the identical CDR3. The chain has TRBV30 and TRBJ1-5; D not resolved. With 0 bases removed from V and 1 base from J, the gap between germline ends came to 4 bases. The germline V gene encodes CDR1 GTSNPN and CDR2 SVGIG (reference sequence). CDR3 length equals 13 residues. The CDR3 region has the DNA TGTGCCTGGAGTGTCGGCAGCAATCAGCCCCAGCATTTT. Residues: CAWSVGSNQPQHF.

V is TRBV19 and J is TRBJ2-7; 10 bases are a match to TRBD1. There are 15 residues in the CDR3. Germline CDR1 and CDR2: LNHDA and SQIVND (reference sequence). The J segment lost 4 bases and the V segment lost 6 bases, leaving 9 bases of the junction unmatched. The CDR3 sequence: CASSQGQGSGYEQYF. The CDR3 nucleotides read TGTGCCAGTAGCCAGGGACAGGGGAGTGGGTACGAGCAGTACTTC.

The chain employs TRBV7-2 and TRBJ2-2; the D gene is possibly TRBD1 (6 bases). Between the trimmed V and J ends, which lost 2 bases and 1 base, there was a span of 8 bases. Per germline, CDR1 SGHTA and CDR2 FQGNSA. The CDR3 has 15 amino acids. The CDR3 is CASSLIRGNTGELFF. CDR3 nucleotide sequence: TGTGCCAGCAGCTTAATCAGGGGGAACACCGGGGAGCTGTTTTTT.

This chain uses TRBV7-2 with TRBJ1-1; D not resolved. This CDR3 comprises 15 residues. Looked up from germline, CDR1 is SGHTA and CDR2 is FQGNSA. Trimming removed 2 bases from V and 0 bases from J, with 10 bases in between. In DNA form, the CDR3 reads TGTGCCAGCAGCTTAACCGAGAGCTTGAACACTGAAGCTTTCTTT. This gives the protein CASSLTESLNTEAFF.